The 32 T cell receptor beta chains in this list originate from one sample, sequenced in a study of Graves' ophthalmopathy and Graves' hyperthyroidism. Amplified material comprised TCR beta CDR3 regions derived from RNA transcripts. Following a first-round RT-PCR that used HTBI primers, a second-round multiplex PCR was carried out. Each CDR3 protein gets one entry after TCRdb re-called the multiplex PCR reads with MiXCR. The table records roughly 160,000 distinct CDR3 sequences, roughly 36% of them present only once. Sample: peripheral blood. The receptor set was obtained from a man aged 30 to 45 with Graves' ophthalmopathy.

The sample holds many counts of this clonotype. The rearrangement joins TRBV5-1 to TRBJ1-1, with a tentative D call TRBD1 (5 bases). The germline V gene encodes CDR1 SGHRS and CDR2 YFSETQ. The CDR3 is 16 residues long. Trimming pared 0 bases from V and 0 bases from J, leaving 12 bases between. The CDR3 nucleotides read TGCGCCAGCAGCTTGGGTCGTGGGGGGATGAACACTGAAGCTTTCTTT. The encoded protein is CASSLGRGGMNTEAFF.

This clonotype appeared many times. The V gene is TRBV12-5, the J gene TRBJ2-2, with a weak D call TRBD2 (6 bases). This CDR3 comprises 14 residues. From germline, CDR1 is LGHNT and CDR2 FRNRAP. Deletions cut 4 bases from V and 6 bases from J, with 12 bases between. In DNA, the CDR3 is TGTGCTAGTGGTTCAAACACGGGGGCCGGGGAGCTGTTTTTT. Amino acid sequence: CASGSNTGAGELFF.

The table lists this clonotype with many counts. V gene TRBV7-2 combines with J gene TRBJ1-1, with 12 bases lining up with TRBD1. Trimming removed 5 bases from V and 10 bases from J; junction bases left unmatched: 5. Germline-derived CDR1 and CDR2 are SGHTA and FQGNSA. This CDR3 region has 13 residues. CDR3 sequence: CASSPQGQGAAFF. The CDR3 DNA follows: TGTGCCAGCAGCCCCCAGGGACAGGGGGCAGCTTTCTTT. The full variable domain, rest sourced from reference TRBV7-2 and TRBJ1-1, is GAGVSQSPSNKVTEKGKDVELRCDPISGHTALYWYRQSLGQGLEFLIYFQGNSAPDKSGLPSDRFSAERTGGSVSTLTIQRTQQEDSAVYLCASSPQGQGAAFFGQGTRLTVV.

The rearrangement links TRBV6-1 to TRBJ1-1, with D tentatively TRBD1 (5 bases). Germline V gives CDR1 MNHNS, CDR2 SASEGT. Deletions cut 8 bases from V and 6 bases from J, with 19 bases between. The CDR3 consists of 14 residues. CDR3 in DNA: TGTGCCAGCCACCCGGGACCCCAAGCGTCTGAAGCTTTCTTT. This codes for CASHPGPQASEAFF.

This clonotype was seen only once. This chain connects TRBV28 to TRBJ1-2, with TRBD1 as a possible D gene (5 bases). CDR3 length: 13 amino acids. V was pared by 2 bases and J by 8 bases, with 12 bases between. Germline CDR1 and CDR2: MDHEN and SYDVKM. The CDR3 DNA follows: TGTGCCAGCAGTTTAACAGGTTGGAACGGCTACACCTTC. Residues: CASSLTGWNGYTF.

At least ten counts were recorded for this clonotype. The V gene is TRBV13, the J gene TRBJ2-2, with D uncertain. The CDR3 has 13 amino acids. The ends were cut back, 6 bases at V and 5 bases at J, with 10 bases in the middle. Per germline, CDR1 PRHDT and CDR2 FYEKMQ (reference sequence). CDR3 amino acids: CASRPIGTGELFF. The CDR3 DNA reads TGTGCCAGCAGGCCGATTGGGACCGGGGAGCTGTTTTTT.

This rearrangement joins TRBV6-1 to TRBJ1-1; D is perhaps TRBD1 (6 bases). The CDR3 loop spans 15 amino acids. Germline CDR1 and CDR2: MNHNS and SASEGT. V was pared by 6 bases and J by 4 bases, with 18 bases between. DNA of the CDR3: TGTGCCAGCAGGACTTCCTCGACAGGAGTCACTGAAGCTTTCTTT. Encoded protein: CASRTSSTGVTEAFF.

Ten or more counts support this clonotype. The chain couples TRBV11-3 to TRBJ2-4, with 7 bases fitting TRBD1. The CDR3 covers 17 residues. Germline trimming cut 2 bases from V and 4 bases from J; bases unmatched to any gene: 11. CDR1 and CDR2 from the germline V gene are SGHNT and YENEEA. The DNA for the CDR3 is TGTGCCAGCAGCTTACGGGGTCCCGGGACAGCGAAAAACATTCAGTACTTC. Protein product: CASSLRGPGTAKNIQYF. Full variable domain (missing parts from reference TRBV11-3 and TRBJ2-4): EAGVVQSPRYKIIEKKQPVAFWCNPISGHNTLYWYLQNLGQGPELLIRYENEEAVDDSQLPKDRFSAERLKGVDSTLKIQPAELGDSAVYLCASSLRGPGTAKNIQYFGAGTRLSVL.

This clonotype was observed a single time. This chain links TRBV5-1 with TRBJ1-2; no reliable D call. Per the germline V gene, CDR1 is SGHRS and CDR2 is YFSETQ. The CDR3 runs to 13 residues. V lost 1 base, J lost 7 bases, and 11 bases lay in between. CDR3 residues: CASSLIDGFGYTF. The CDR3 DNA is TGCGCCAGCAGCTTGATTGACGGCTTTGGCTACACCTTC.

This clonotype appeared a few times. The chain couples TRBV6-2 or TRBV6-3 to TRBJ2-7; a weak D match, TRBD1 (6 bases). The V gene's germline CDR1 is MNHEY and CDR2 SVGEGT. Trimming left V 7 bases short and J 3 bases short, with 10 bases between. This CDR3 has 12 residues. The CDR3 bases are TGTGCCAGCAACAGGGTCGGCTACGAGCAGTACTTC. Translated: CASNRVGYEQYF.

This chain links TRBV6-4 with TRBJ1-5; D possibly corresponds to TRBD1 (5 bases). This CDR3 has 15 residues. CDR1 and CDR2 from the germline V gene are MRHNA and SNTAGT. Trimming stripped 7 bases from V and 1 base from J, with 14 bases between. CDR3: CASNRKWDSNQPQHF. CDR3 DNA: TGTGCCAGCAATAGAAAGTGGGACAGCAATCAGCCCCAGCATTTT.

Remarks on this clonotype: Mismatch with germline at one junction end may stem from a read error. The chain joins TRBV12-3 or TRBV12-4 to TRBJ2-7; D remains unclear. This CDR3 has 15 amino acids. The CDR3 loop reads CTSSLEVGPTYEQYF. CDR3 nucleotides: TGTACCAGCAGTTTAGAGGTAGGGCCAACCTACGAGCAGTACTTC.

The rearrangement uses TRBV30 and TRBJ1-1; D gene unclear. CDR1 and CDR2 from the germline V gene are GTSNPN and SVGIG (reference sequence). V lost 4 bases, J lost 1 base, and 10 bases lay in between. The CDR3 contains 13 residues. The DNA of the CDR3 is TGTGCCTGGACTCGATTCTCGAACACTGAAGCTTTCTTT. Translation gives CAWTRFSNTEAFF.

This clonotype was observed at least ten times. The V call is TRBV11-1, the J call TRBJ2-7, with TRBD1 as a possible D gene (6 bases). The CDR3 totals 13 residues. Germline CDR1 is SGHAT and CDR2 is FQDESV (reference sequence). V was clipped by 8 bases and J by 6 bases, with 17 bases between them. CDR3 coding DNA: TGTGCCAGCGCCAACGACAGGACCTCCGAGCAGTACTTC. It specifies CASANDRTSEQYF.

This clonotype was seen at least ten times. The CDR3 DNA reads TGTGCCAGCAGACATGGGACAGCCTCCTACGAGCAGTACTTC. Protein sequence: CASRHGTASYEQYF. The J gene is TRBJ2-7, the V gene TRBV28, with 7 bases aligning to TRBD1. This CDR3 comprises 14 residues. Germline-derived CDR1 and CDR2 are MDHEN and SYDVKM. Unmatched junction bases numbered 5, after V lost 6 bases and J lost 0 bases.

This clonotype was seen repeatedly, ten times or more. V gene TRBV20-1 combines with J gene TRBJ2-7, with TRBD2 matching over 12 bases. The CDR3 is made up of 14 amino acids. Germline assignment: CDR1 DFQATT and CDR2 SNEGSKA (reference sequence). V lost 5 bases to trimming and J lost 5 bases; unmatched junction nucleotides: 7. In DNA, the CDR3 is TGCAGTGCTTATTCTAGCGGGAGGGGACACGAGCAGTACTTC. As protein: CSAYSSGRGHEQYF.

V and J are TRBV6-5 and TRBJ2-7; TRBD2 matches 8 bases. The V and J ends lost 0 bases and 3 bases, in that order; junction bases with no gene match: 7. This CDR3 has 16 residues. From germline, CDR1 is MNHEY and CDR2 SVGAGI. CDR3 in amino acids: CASSYSAGLGNYEQYF. The CDR3 DNA sequence: TGTGCCAGCAGTTACTCAGCGGGACTAGGCAACTACGAGCAGTACTTC.

The chain has TRBV12-3 or TRBV12-4 and TRBJ1-6; possibly TRBD1 for D (5 bases). V lost 4 bases to trimming and J lost 8 bases, with 12 bases between them. The CDR3 extends over 14 amino acids. The CDR3 here is CASSYQLGDSPLHF. The CDR3 DNA reads TGTGCCAGCAGTTATCAGCTAGGGGATTCACCCCTCCACTTT.

This clonotype was found many times. The V call is TRBV13, the J call TRBJ2-7; D possibly corresponds to TRBD2 (6 bases). Per the germline V gene, CDR1 is PRHDT and CDR2 is FYEKMQ (reference sequence). V shed 8 bases and J shed 0 bases, with 14 bases lying between them. The CDR3 length is 14 residues. The CDR3 protein is CASSTGGSSYEQYF. The CDR3 bases are TGTGCCAGCTCTACCGGGGGAAGCTCCTACGAGCAGTACTTC.

This clonotype was found many times. V is TRBV7-2 and J is TRBJ1-1; 9 positions agree with TRBD1. There are 15 residues in the CDR3. CDR1 is SGHTA and CDR2 is FQGNSA in the germline V gene. V trimming: 4 bases; J trimming: 5 bases; junction bases outside the gene matches: 8. The CDR3 is CASSSLGTGWTEAFF. As DNA, the CDR3 is TGTGCCAGCAGCTCACTGGGGACAGGGTGGACTGAAGCTTTCTTT.

This clonotype has a count of ten or more. This chain uses TRBV19 with TRBJ2-2, with D perhaps TRBD2 (6 bases). Trimming pared 7 bases from V and 1 base from J, leaving 7 bases between. In germline, CDR1 is LNHDA, CDR2 SQIVND (reference sequence). The CDR3 loop spans 13 amino acids. Here the CDR3 reads CASNSGNTGELFF. CDR3 in DNA: TGTGCCAGTAATAGCGGGAACACCGGGGAGCTGTTTTTT.

The chain is built from TRBV3-1 and TRBJ1-5, with D unresolved. Germline lookup yields CDR1 LGHDT and CDR2 YNNKEL (reference sequence). V was clipped by 0 bases and J by 3 bases, with 9 bases between them. CDR3 length: 15 amino acids. As DNA, the CDR3 is TGTGCCAGCAGCCAAGATAACAGCTTCAATCAGCCCCAGCATTTT. Translated: CASSQDNSFNQPQHF. Full variable domain (missing parts from reference TRBV3-1 and TRBJ1-5): DTAVSQTPKYLVTQMGNDKSIKCEQNLGHDTMYWYKQDSKKFLKIMFSYNNKELIINETVPNRFSPKSPDKAHLNLHINSLELGDSAVYFCASSQDNSFNQPQHFGDGTRLSIL.

This clonotype turned up a few times. The chain combines TRBV12-3 or TRBV12-4 with TRBJ2-2; possibly TRBD2 for D (5 bases). The CDR3 extends over 15 amino acids. Trimming took 3 bases from V and 4 from J, leaving 12 bases between them. DNA for the CDR3: TGTGCCAGCAGTTTCCCTTCGGGGTTCACCGGGGAGCTGTTTTTT. Its protein is CASSFPSGFTGELFF.

The chain employs TRBV12-3 or TRBV12-4 and TRBJ2-2, with D unclear. The CDR3 is 14 residues long. Trimming removed 5 bases at V and 8 bases at J, with 15 bases between. As DNA, the CDR3 is TGTGCCAGCAGTCGGGCTCCCGCCGGGGGGGAGCTGTTTTTT. Encoded protein: CASSRAPAGGELFF.

This clonotype was counted many times. This chain uses TRBV6-2 or TRBV6-3 with TRBJ2-5, with D perhaps matching TRBD1 (5 bases). The CDR3 is made up of 15 amino acids. Germline V CDR1 and CDR2: MNHEY, SVGEGT. V was cut by 0 bases and J by 2 bases, with 10 bases left in between. The CDR3 DNA reads TGTGCCAGCAGTTACTCGAAGGGGAATCAAGAGACCCAGTACTTC. This codes for CASSYSKGNQETQYF.

This clonotype was counted a single time. The chain combines TRBV15 with TRBJ2-5, with D tentatively TRBD2 (7 bases). The germline V gene has CDR1 LNHNV and CDR2 YYDKDF (reference sequence). V lost 0 bases and J lost 4, with 15 bases in between. The CDR3 covers 16 residues. The chain's CDR3 is CATSRDLRGGGETQYF. The CDR3 nucleotides read TGTGCCACCAGCAGAGATCTCAGGGGAGGGGGAGAGACCCAGTACTTC.

In its sample, this clonotype was seen many times. This chain connects TRBV29-1 to TRBJ1-5; a possible D gene is TRBD1 (6 bases). The germline V gene has CDR1 SQVTM and CDR2 ANQGSEA. V gave up 7 bases and J gave up 4 bases, with 11 bases separating them. The CDR3 contains 12 residues. The CDR3: CSAGQQNQPQHF. The DNA for the CDR3 is TGCAGCGCCGGACAGCAGAATCAGCCCCAGCATTTT. Complete variable domain (other parts from reference TRBV29-1 and TRBJ1-5): SAVISQKPSRDICQRGTSLTIQCQVDSQVTMMFWYRQQPGQSLTLIATANQGSEATYESGFVIDKFPISRPNLTFSTLTVSNMSPEDSSIYLCSAGQQNQPQHFGDGTRLSIL.

The chain combines TRBV12-3 or TRBV12-4 with TRBJ2-5; no clear D. V lost 6 bases and J lost 0, with 8 bases in between. CDR3 length: 13 residues. This CDR3 reads CASSYSDQETQYF. CDR3 coding DNA: TGTGCCAGCAGCTATTCAGACCAAGAGACCCAGTACTTC.

Ten or more counts support this clonotype. The chain couples TRBV3-1 to TRBJ1-5; weak D call: TRBD1 (5 bases). The CDR3 totals 16 residues. Germline V gene lookup returns CDR1 LGHDT and CDR2 YNNKEL (reference sequence). The V end was cut by 1 base, the J end by 6 bases, with 16 bases between. CDR3 in amino acids: CASSQAGTRGSQPQHF. Written as DNA, the CDR3 is TGTGCCAGCAGCCAAGCCGGGACCAGAGGGTCTCAGCCCCAGCATTTT.

This clonotype has at least ten counts. J is TRBJ1-1 and V is TRBV12-3 or TRBV12-4, with D possibly being TRBD1 (6 bases). The CDR3 is 15 residues long. V shed 6 bases and J shed 0 bases, with 14 bases lying between them. CDR3 residues: CASRDAGTLNTEAFF. The CDR3 DNA is TGTGCCAGCAGAGACGCCGGGACACTGAACACTGAAGCTTTCTTT.

The CDR3 protein is CASNGGMSNQPQHF. The CDR3 bases are TGTGCCAGCAACGGAGGGATGAGCAATCAGCCCCAGCATTTT. V gene TRBV6-1 combines with J gene TRBJ1-5; no definite D call. The V and J ends lost 7 bases and 1 base respectively, with 11 bases between them. Looked up from germline, CDR1 is MNHNS and CDR2 is SASEGT. The length of the CDR3 is 14 residues.

The genes are TRBV6-2 or TRBV6-3 and TRBJ2-7; TRBD1 matches 9 bases. Germline CDR1 is MNHEY and CDR2 is SVGEGT. V trimming: 8 bases; J trimming: 3 bases; junction bases outside the gene matches: 5. The CDR3 runs to 13 residues. The CDR3 DNA reads TGTGCCAGCTCGGACAGGGGCCTCTACGAGCAGTACTTC. The encoded protein is CASSDRGLYEQYF.